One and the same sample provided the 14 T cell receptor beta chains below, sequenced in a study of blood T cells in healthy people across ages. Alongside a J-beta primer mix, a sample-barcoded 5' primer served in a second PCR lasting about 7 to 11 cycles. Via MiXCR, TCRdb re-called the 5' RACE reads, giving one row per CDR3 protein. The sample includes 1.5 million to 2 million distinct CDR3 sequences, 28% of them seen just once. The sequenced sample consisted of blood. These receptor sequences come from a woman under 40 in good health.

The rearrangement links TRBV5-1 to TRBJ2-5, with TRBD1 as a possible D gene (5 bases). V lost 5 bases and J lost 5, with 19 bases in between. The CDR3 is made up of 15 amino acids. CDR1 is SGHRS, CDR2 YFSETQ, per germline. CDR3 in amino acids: CASRISGSPGETQYF. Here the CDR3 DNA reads TGCGCCAGCAGGATCTCAGGGTCCCCTGGGGAGACCCAGTACTTC.

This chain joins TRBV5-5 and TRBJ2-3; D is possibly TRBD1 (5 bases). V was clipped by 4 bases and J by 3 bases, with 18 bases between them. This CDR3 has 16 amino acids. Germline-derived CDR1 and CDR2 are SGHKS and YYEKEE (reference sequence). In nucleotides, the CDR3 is TGTGCCAGCAGCCCTCCCTCGGCAGGGTTAACAGATACGCAGTATTTT. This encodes CASSPPSAGLTDTQYF.

This CDR3 is CASSANVGTDTQYF. Written as DNA, the CDR3 is TGTGCCAGCAGCGCCAATGTCGGCACAGATACGCAGTATTTT. The gene calls are TRBV9 and TRBJ2-3, with D uncertain. Between the trimmed V and J ends, which lost 3 bases and 1 base, there was a span of 9 bases. This CDR3 is built from 14 residues. The germline gives CDR1 SGDLS, CDR2 YYNGEE.

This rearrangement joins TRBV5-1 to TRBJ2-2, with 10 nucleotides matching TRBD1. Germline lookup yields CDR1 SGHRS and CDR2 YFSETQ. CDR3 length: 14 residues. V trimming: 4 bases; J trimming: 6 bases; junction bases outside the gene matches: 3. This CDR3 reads CASSPGQGPGELFF. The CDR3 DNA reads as TGCGCCAGCAGCCCGGGACAGGGGCCCGGGGAGCTGTTTTTT.

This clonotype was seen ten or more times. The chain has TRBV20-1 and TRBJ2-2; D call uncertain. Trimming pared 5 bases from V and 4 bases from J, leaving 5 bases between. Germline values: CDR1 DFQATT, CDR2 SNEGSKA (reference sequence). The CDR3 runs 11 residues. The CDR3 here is CSALGTGELFF. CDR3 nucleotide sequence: TGCAGTGCTTTGGGCACCGGGGAGCTGTTTTTT.

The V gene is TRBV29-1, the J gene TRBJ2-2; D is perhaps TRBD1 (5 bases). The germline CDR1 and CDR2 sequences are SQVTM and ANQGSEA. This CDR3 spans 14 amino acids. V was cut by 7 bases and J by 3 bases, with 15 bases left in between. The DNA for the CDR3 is TGCAGCGCGTCAACAGGAGTTGACACCGGGGAGCTGTTTTTT. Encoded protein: CSASTGVDTGELFF.

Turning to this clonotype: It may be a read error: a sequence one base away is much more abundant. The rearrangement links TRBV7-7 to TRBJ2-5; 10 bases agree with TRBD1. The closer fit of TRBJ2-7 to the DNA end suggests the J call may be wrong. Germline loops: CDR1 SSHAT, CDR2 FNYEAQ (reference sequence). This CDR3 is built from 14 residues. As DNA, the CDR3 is TGTGCCTGCAGCGTGGACAGGGGGTCTTACGAGCAGTACTTC. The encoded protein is CACSVDRGSYEQYF.

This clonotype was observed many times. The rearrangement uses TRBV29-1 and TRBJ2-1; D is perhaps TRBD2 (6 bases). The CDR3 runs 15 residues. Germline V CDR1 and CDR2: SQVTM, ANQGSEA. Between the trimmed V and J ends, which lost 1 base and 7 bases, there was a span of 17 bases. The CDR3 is CSVEVWAGPGNEQFF. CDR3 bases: TGCAGCGTTGAAGTTTGGGCGGGGCCCGGGAATGAGCAGTTCTTC.

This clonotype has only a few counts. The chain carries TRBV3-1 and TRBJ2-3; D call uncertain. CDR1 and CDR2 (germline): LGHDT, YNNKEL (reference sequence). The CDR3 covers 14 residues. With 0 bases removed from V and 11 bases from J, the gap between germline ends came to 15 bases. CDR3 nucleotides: TGTGCCAGCAGCCAAGAAGGCTTCCTAGACCAGCAGTATTTT. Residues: CASSQEGFLDQQYF.

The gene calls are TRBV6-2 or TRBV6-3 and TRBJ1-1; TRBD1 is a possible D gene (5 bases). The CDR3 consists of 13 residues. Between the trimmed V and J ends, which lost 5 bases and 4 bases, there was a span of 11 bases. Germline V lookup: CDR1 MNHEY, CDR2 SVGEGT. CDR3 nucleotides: TGTGCCAGCAGTGACGGGGGTGGCACTGAAGCTTTCTTT. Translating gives CASSDGGGTEAFF.

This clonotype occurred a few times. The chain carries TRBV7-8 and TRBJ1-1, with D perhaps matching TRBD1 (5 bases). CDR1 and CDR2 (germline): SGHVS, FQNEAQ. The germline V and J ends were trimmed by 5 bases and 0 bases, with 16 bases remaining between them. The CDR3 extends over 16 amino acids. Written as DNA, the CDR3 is TGTGCCAGCAGCCCCTTGGGGGGGACCATGAACACTGAAGCTTTCTTT. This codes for CASSPLGGTMNTEAFF. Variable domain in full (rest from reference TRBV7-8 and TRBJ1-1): GAGVSQSPRYKVAKRGQDVALRCDPISGHVSLFWYQQALGQGPEFLTYFQNEAQLDKSGLPSDRFFAERPEGSVSTLKIQRTQQEDSAVYLCASSPLGGTMNTEAFFGQGTRLTVV.

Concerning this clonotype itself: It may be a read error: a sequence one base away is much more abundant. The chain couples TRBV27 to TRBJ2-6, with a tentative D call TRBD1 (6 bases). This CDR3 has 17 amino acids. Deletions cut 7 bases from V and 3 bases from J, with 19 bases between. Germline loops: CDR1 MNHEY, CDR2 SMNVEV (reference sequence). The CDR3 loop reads CASKINRDLNGANVLTF. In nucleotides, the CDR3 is TGTGCCAGCAAAATAAACAGGGATTTGAATGGGGCCAACGTCCTGACTTTC.

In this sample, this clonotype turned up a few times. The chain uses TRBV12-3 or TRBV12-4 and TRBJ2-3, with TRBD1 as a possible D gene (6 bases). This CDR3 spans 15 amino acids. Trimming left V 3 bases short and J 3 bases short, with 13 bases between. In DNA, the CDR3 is TGTGCCAGCAGTTTCCGGGACCAGGGGACAGATACGCAGTATTTT. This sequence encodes CASSFRDQGTDTQYF.

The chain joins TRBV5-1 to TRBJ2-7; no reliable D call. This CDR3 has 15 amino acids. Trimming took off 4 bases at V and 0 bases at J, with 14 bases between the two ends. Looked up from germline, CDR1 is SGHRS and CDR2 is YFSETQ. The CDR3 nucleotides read TGCGCCAGCAGCCTCCAGGTCGGAAGCTCCTACGAGCAGTACTTC. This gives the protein CASSLQVGSSYEQYF.